These 15 T cell receptor beta chains were all obtained from the same sample, sequenced in a study of blood T cell repertoires in COVID-19. Some clones are missing from TCRdb's copy, which holds only in-frame ones; the method was immunoSEQ multiplex PCR. In the table there are 190,000 or so clones, about 86% of which are singletons. Sequenced sample: PBMCs or T cells enriched from blood (not recorded which). The receptor source for this set is a woman in her 30s who had been exposed to COVID-19.

V is TRBV5-4 and J is TRBJ2-1; 12 nucleotides align to TRBD2. V shed 4 bases and J 4 bases; nucleotides not matched to a gene: 6. This CDR3 has 16 amino acids. Germline CDR1 and CDR2: SGHNT and YYREEE (reference sequence). The CDR3 region is CASSATSGGPYNEQFF. DNA of the CDR3: TGTGCCAGCAGCGCGACTAGCGGGGGCCCTTACAATGAGCAGTTCTTC.

The chain is built from TRBV19 and TRBJ1-5, with D possibly TRBD1 on 6 matching bases. This CDR3 is built from 13 residues. The germline V gene has CDR1 LNHDA and CDR2 SQIVND (reference sequence). Trimming shortened V by 7 bases and J by 9 bases, and 16 bases separated the two germline ends. The CDR3 here is CASNTGRGRPQHF. DNA for the CDR3: TGTGCCAGTAACACGGGCAGGGGTCGGCCCCAGCATTTT.

The table lists this clone with a count of one. This chain connects TRBV5-1 to TRBJ2-3, with TRBD2 identical over 12 bases. The V and J ends lost 0 bases and 4 bases, in that order; junction bases with no gene match: 6. Germline V gene lookup returns CDR1 SGHRS and CDR2 YFSETQ. This CDR3 has 17 amino acids. The CDR3 region is CASSLEKLAGGADTQYF. CDR3 nucleotide sequence: TGCGCCAGCAGCTTGGAAAAACTAGCGGGGGGCGCAGATACGCAGTATTTT.

V and J are TRBV29-1 and TRBJ2-7; possible D gene TRBD1, 6 bases. The V end was cut by 4 bases, the J end by 2 bases, with 12 bases between. CDR1 is SQVTM and CDR2 is ANQGSEA in the germline V gene. The CDR3 consists of 13 residues. Written as DNA, the CDR3 is TGCAGCGTTGCGAGGGACACCACCTACGAGCAGTACTTC. This codes for CSVARDTTYEQYF.

CDR3 loop: CASSYGTEYEQYF. CDR3 bases: TGTGCCAGCAGTTACGGGACAGAATACGAGCAGTACTTC. The chain joins TRBV6-6 to TRBJ2-7, with 7 bases identical to TRBD1. This CDR3 region has 13 residues. Germline V lookup: CDR1 MNHNY, CDR2 SVGAGI (reference sequence). The V gene end was trimmed by 2 bases and the J gene end by 4 bases; junction bases not matched to a gene: 2.

The rearrangement uses TRBV19 and TRBJ1-5; D may be TRBD1 (6 bases). The CDR3 runs 16 residues. Germline values: CDR1 LNHDA, CDR2 SQIVND (reference sequence). V shed 3 bases and J shed 0 bases, with 12 bases lying between them. The CDR3 region has the DNA TGTGCCAGTAGTATTTCAGGACAGTATAGCAATCAGCCCCAGCATTTT. Translating gives CASSISGQYSNQPQHF.

V usage is TRBV12-5 and J usage is TRBJ2-7; 7 bases agree with TRBD2. V dropped 6 bases and J dropped 2; count of bases not matched to a gene: 1. Germline lookup yields CDR1 LGHNT and CDR2 FRNRAP. CDR3 length equals 12 residues. The CDR3 DNA follows: TGTGCTAGTGGACGGGGGGCCTACGAGCAGTACTTC. Translation gives CASGRGAYEQYF.

The V gene is TRBV27, the J gene TRBJ2-1, with D tentatively TRBD2 (5 bases). CDR3 size: 18 residues. V shed 4 bases and J shed 6 bases, with 25 bases lying between them. The germline V gene encodes CDR1 MNHEY and CDR2 SMNVEV (reference sequence). The CDR3 loop is CASSSKPPLANPPNEQFF. The DNA for the CDR3 is TGTGCCAGCAGTTCAAAGCCCCCCCTAGCAAACCCCCCCAATGAGCAGTTCTTC.

The chain carries TRBV6-1 and TRBJ1-5; D is undetermined. V was pared by 3 bases and J by 3 bases, with 9 bases between. From germline, CDR1 is MNHNS and CDR2 SASEGT. The CDR3 is made up of 14 amino acids. CDR3 protein: CASSDFRVNQPQHF. CDR3 DNA: TGTGCCAGCAGTGATTTCCGGGTCAATCAGCCCCAGCATTTT.

This rearrangement joins TRBV21-1 to TRBJ2-3; the table names TRBD2, a call not compared with the DNA. TRBV21-1 is listed as a pseudogene. CDR3 length equals 22 residues. CDR3 sequence reads: CASSKQPGVPGLAGGSTDTQYF. The CDR3 DNA follows: TGTGCCAGCAGCAAACAACCCGGGGTACCGGGACTAGCGGGGGGCAGCACAGATACGCAGTATTTT.

V is TRBV6-5 and J is TRBJ1-2, with D maybe TRBD1 (6 bases). Trimming pared 10 bases from V and 3 bases from J, leaving 21 bases between. This CDR3 spans 15 amino acids. Germline V gene data show CDR1 as MNHEY and CDR2 as SVGAGI. The CDR3 region has the DNA TGTGCCATCTACCCCTTCCCACACAGGGACTATGGCTACACCTTC. Amino acids: CAIYPFPHRDYGYTF.

This clone was detected only a few times. The chain uses TRBV18 and TRBJ1-1, with 7 bases matching TRBD1. This CDR3 contains 11 residues. Germline V gene lookup returns CDR1 KGHSH and CDR2 LQKENI. With V trimmed by 5 bases and J by 12 bases, 6 bases remained unmatched. The CDR3 protein is CASSTQGLPFF. The CDR3 DNA reads as TGTGCCAGCTCAACACAGGGGTTGCCTTTCTTT.

This chain uses TRBV12-3 or TRBV12-4 with TRBJ1-6, with 7 nucleotides matching TRBD1. CDR3 length: 13 amino acids. V lost 9 bases to trimming and J lost 6 bases; unmatched junction nucleotides: 5. DNA for the CDR3: TGTGCCAGTGCGGGACAGTTTAATTCACCCCTCCACTTT. Translating gives CASAGQFNSPLHF.

The rearrangement joins TRBV9 to TRBJ2-1; 7 bases map to TRBD2. The CDR3 spans 14 residues. Germline loops: CDR1 SGDLS, CDR2 YYNGEE. The junction had 5 bases not matched to a gene; V was cut back by 5 bases and J by 3 bases. The CDR3: CASSVRGDYNEQFF. In DNA form, the CDR3 reads TGTGCCAGCAGTGTCCGGGGGGACTACAATGAGCAGTTCTTC.

This sequence joins TRBV12-3 or TRBV12-4 and TRBJ1-2, with D unresolved. This CDR3 is 11 amino acids long. V shed 3 bases and J shed 8 bases, with 7 bases lying between them. The CDR3 reads CASSFSSGYTF. In DNA form, the CDR3 reads TGTGCCAGCAGTTTCAGTTCCGGCTACACCTTC.